What follows are 22 T cell receptor beta chains derived from one specimen sequenced in a study of blood T cell repertoires in COVID-19. Clones were read by immunoSEQ multiplex PCR, and TCRdb kept only the in-frame ones, dropping some. The sample includes about 77,000 clones, 80% of them seen just once. The specimen was peripheral blood. These receptors were collected from a woman in her 70s with acute or convalescent COVID-19.

This chain uses TRBV11-3 with TRBJ1-2; TRBD1 matches at 8 bases. This CDR3 has 14 amino acids. The germline gives CDR1 SGHNT, CDR2 YENEEA. The trim removed 5 bases at V and 6 bases at J, leaving 8 bases unmatched. The CDR3 DNA is TGTGCCAGCAGCAACCGGACAGGGTACCATGGCTACACCTTC. Its translation is CASSNRTGYHGYTF.

This clone was counted at least ten times. This chain joins TRBV10-3 and TRBJ2-7, with D perhaps matching TRBD1 (5 bases). Germline-derived CDR1 and CDR2 are ENHRY and SYGVKD. This CDR3 has 14 residues. The V and J ends lost 6 bases and 3 bases respectively, with 15 bases between them. CDR3 in amino acids: CAISLDSNHYEQYF. The CDR3 DNA reads TGTGCCATCAGCCTTGACAGTAATCACTACGAGCAGTACTTC.

V is TRBV3-1 (or the pseudogene TRBV3-2) and J is TRBJ2-5; tentatively, D is TRBD1 (6 bases). CDR1 and CDR2 (germline): LGHDT, YNNKEL (reference sequence). The CDR3 runs to 17 residues. The V end was cut by 5 bases, the J end by 5 bases, with 24 bases between. The CDR3 sequence is CASSGSDKQGKGETQYF. The CDR3 nucleotides read TGTGCCAGCAGCGGAAGTGATAAACAGGGAAAGGGCGAGACCCAGTACTTC.

This clone was picked up a small number of times. V and J are TRBV29-1 and TRBJ1-1; a possible D gene is TRBD1 (5 bases). Germline V CDR1 and CDR2: SQVTM, ANQGSEA. V was pared by 3 bases and J by 4 bases, with 15 bases between. This CDR3 spans 14 amino acids. CDR3 nucleotides: TGCAGCGTTGAGGGTCAAGGGAGGGGCACTGAAGCTTTCTTT. As protein: CSVEGQGRGTEAFF.

The chain couples TRBV7-2 to TRBJ1-1; 8 bases are a match to TRBD1. The CDR3 spans 17 residues. After removal of 1 base from V and 1 base from J, the junction contained 8 bases not matched to a gene. Germline V gene sequence: CDR1 SGHTA, CDR2 FQGNSA. The CDR3 reads CASSLDSGTGRNTEAFF. The CDR3 DNA is TGTGCCAGCAGCTTAGACTCGGGGACAGGAAGGAACACTGAAGCTTTCTTT.

This clone has a handful of counts. V is TRBV7-9 and J is TRBJ2-7; 9 bases are a match to TRBD1. CDR3 length: 14 amino acids. With 6 bases clipped from V and 4 bases from J, the junction kept 7 bases outside the gene matches. In germline, CDR1 is SEHNR, CDR2 FQNEAQ (reference sequence). The CDR3 reads CASSSGTGWYEQYF. CDR3 coding DNA: TGTGCCAGCAGTTCCGGGACAGGGTGGTACGAGCAGTACTTC.

The chain carries TRBV4-1 and TRBJ2-1; 8 nucleotides match TRBD2. The CDR3 totals 15 residues. Trimming cost V 6 bases and J 3 bases; bases outside gene matches: 7. CDR1 MGHRA and CDR2 YSYEKL come from the germline V gene. CDR3: CASSRGAGGYNEQFF. CDR3 DNA sequence: TGCGCCAGCAGTCGCGGGGCGGGGGGCTACAATGAGCAGTTCTTC.

The gene calls are TRBV7-2 and TRBJ1-1, with a possible D match to TRBD1 (6 bases). Trimming took off 5 bases at V and 1 base at J, with 14 bases between the two ends. In germline, CDR1 is SGHTA, CDR2 FQGNSA. The CDR3 runs 15 residues. CDR3 amino acids: CASSAQSGANTEAFF. CDR3 coding DNA: TGTGCCAGCAGCGCACAGTCAGGGGCGAACACTGAAGCTTTCTTT.

This chain links TRBV5-4 with TRBJ1-4; tentative D call: TRBD1 (5 bases). This CDR3 region has 15 residues. The germline CDR1 and CDR2 sequences are SGHNT and YYREEE (reference sequence). V dropped 1 base and J dropped 5 bases, with 12 bases sitting between them. The CDR3, as DNA: TGTGCCAGCAGCTTGAAGTCGGGGGGGAATGAAAAACTGTTTTTT. As protein: CASSLKSGGNEKLFF.

Only one count was recorded for this clone. The chain joins TRBV10-1 to TRBJ1-2; possibly TRBD1 for D (5 bases). There are 15 residues in the CDR3. V was shortened by 7 bases and J by 8 bases, with 23 bases between the two germline ends. CDR1 and CDR2 from the germline V gene are WNHNN and SYGVQD (reference sequence). The CDR3 region is CASNATAGLEVGYTF. The CDR3 region has the DNA TGCGCCAGCAATGCGACAGCCGGTTTAGAGGTAGGCTACACCTTC.

V is TRBV19 and J is TRBJ1-1; D is unclear. V lost 3 bases and J 4 bases, leaving 9 bases between the germline ends. This CDR3 spans 13 amino acids. The germline gives CDR1 LNHDA, CDR2 SQIVND (reference sequence). CDR3 loop: CASSMTLFTEAFF. In DNA, the CDR3 is TGTGCCAGTAGTATGACTTTGTTCACTGAAGCTTTCTTT.

This rearrangement joins TRBV5-6 to TRBJ1-2; TRBD1 matches at 7 bases. The germline gives CDR1 SGHDT, CDR2 YYEEEE. The CDR3 covers 12 residues. Losses at the gene ends were 5 bases for V and 11 bases for J; bases not matched to a gene: 9. CDR3 in amino acids: CASRPEQGWYTF. The CDR3 DNA is TGTGCCAGCAGACCAGAACAGGGGTGGTACACCTTC.

V usage is TRBV18 and J usage is TRBJ1-3, with D uncertain. With 2 bases removed from V and 0 bases from J, the gap between germline ends came to 17 bases. The germline gives CDR1 KGHSH, CDR2 LQKENI. The CDR3 totals 18 residues. The CDR3 sequence is CASSPESAGGFSGNTIYF. CDR3 sequence (DNA): TGTGCCAGCTCACCAGAATCCGCAGGCGGGTTCTCTGGAAACACCATATATTTT.

This sequence joins TRBV29-1 and TRBJ2-4; D call uncertain. CDR3 length: 11 residues. Germline CDR1 SQVTM, CDR2 ANQGSEA. Trimming stripped 5 bases from V and 8 bases from J, with 10 bases between. This CDR3 is CSVKRGDIQYF. For the CDR3, the DNA is TGCAGCGTTAAGAGAGGAGACATTCAGTACTTC.

The chain has TRBV6-5 and TRBJ1-6; D is undetermined. Germline values: CDR1 MNHEY, CDR2 SVGAGI. Trimming cost V 0 bases and J 0 bases, with 6 bases left between them. The length of the CDR3 is 16 residues. In DNA, the CDR3 is TGTGCCAGCAGTTACTCGGGCAGCTCCTATAATTCACCCCTCCACTTT. Translated: CASSYSGSSYNSPLHF.

This rearrangement joins TRBV5-1 to TRBJ2-7; 10 bases are a match to TRBD1. Trimming took 6 bases from V and 6 from J; bases not matched to a gene: 9. The CDR3 is made up of 14 amino acids. Germline V gives CDR1 SGHRS, CDR2 YFSETQ. CDR3 residues: CASTLGTGVAEQYF. CDR3 sequence (DNA): TGCGCCAGCACCCTCGGGACAGGGGTAGCCGAGCAGTACTTC.

The rearrangement joins TRBV6-2 or TRBV6-3 to TRBJ2-1; TRBD1 agrees at 11 bases. The V segment lost 6 bases and the J segment 8 bases; nucleotides outside the gene matches: 12. The V gene's germline CDR1 is MNHEY and CDR2 SVGEGT. The CDR3 has 16 amino acids. CDR3 amino acids: CASSPGTWTGGDEQFF. CDR3 nucleotides: TGTGCCAGCAGCCCCGGTACGTGGACAGGGGGCGATGAGCAGTTCTTC.

The chain combines TRBV2 with TRBJ2-4; TRBD1 matches 10 bases. This CDR3 has 19 residues. V lost 7 bases to trimming and J lost 0 bases; unmatched junction nucleotides: 15. Germline CDR1 reads SNHLY; CDR2 reads FYNNEI. CDR3 in amino acids: CASKPGQGLGGGAKNIQYF. CDR3 in DNA: TGTGCCAGCAAACCGGGACAGGGGCTGGGCGGTGGAGCCAAAAACATTCAGTACTTC.

The CDR3 DNA reads as TGTGCCAGCAGCTTAGGGTCGGTGGGGGCCACCCAGTACTTC. It encodes CASSLGSVGATQYF. The chain joins TRBV7-3 to TRBJ2-5, with D possibly matching TRBD1 (6 bases). Germline values: CDR1 SGHTA, CDR2 FQGTGA. CDR3 size: 14 residues. The V end was cut by 2 bases, the J end by 8 bases, with 15 bases between. Complete variable domain (other parts from reference TRBV7-3 and TRBJ2-5): GAGVSQTPSNKVTEKGKYVELRCDPISGHTALYWYRQSLGQGPEFLIYFQGTGAADDSGLPNDRFFAVRPEGSVSTLKIQRTERGDSAVYLCASSLGSVGATQYFGPGTRLLVL.

This sequence joins TRBV6-1 and TRBJ2-7, with 7 bases fitting TRBD1. The CDR3 is made up of 14 amino acids. Germline loops: CDR1 MNHNS, CDR2 SASEGT. After removal of 1 base from V and 5 bases from J, the junction contained 5 bases not matched to a gene. DNA of the CDR3: TGTGCCAGCAGTGAAGAGGACAGGAATCACGAGCAGTACTTC. Protein: CASSEEDRNHEQYF.

This chain connects TRBV5-1 to TRBJ2-2; D might be TRBD2 (6 bases). Germline CDR1 SGHRS, CDR2 YFSETQ. The CDR3 covers 13 residues. The V gene lost 3 bases and the J gene lost 5 bases, with 8 bases spanning the gap. CDR3 loop: CASSWAGTGELFF. The CDR3 bases are TGCGCCAGCAGCTGGGCGGGGACCGGGGAGCTGTTTTTT.

V gene TRBV29-1 combines with J gene TRBJ2-5; D possibly corresponds to TRBD2 (5 bases). The CDR3 spans 14 residues. Germline-derived CDR1 and CDR2 are SQVTM and ANQGSEA. Trimming removed 1 base from V and 3 bases from J, with 12 bases in between. The CDR3 loop reads CSVEGSALEETQYF. CDR3 sequence (DNA): TGCAGCGTTGAAGGTAGCGCGCTGGAAGAGACCCAGTACTTC.